This TCR beta chain was sequenced during a study of regulatory T cells in long-lasting Graves disease. The CDR3 is made up of 14 amino acids. From germline, CDR1 is LNHDA and CDR2 SQIVND (reference sequence). With 7 bases removed from V and 1 base from J, the gap between germline ends came to 10 bases. Study results and caveats: Accuracy might have suffered from few samples.

Described time point: persistent/refractory GD, antithyroid drugs over 5 years with positive TRAb. Isolated PBMC RNA provided the starting material for the TCR library. Libraries of TCR beta came from iRepertoire HTBI primers plus Arm-PCR of CDR3 regions. In the source study's methods: Identification across samples found about 65 TRBV and fewer than 15 TRBJ segments. From the multiplex PCR reads, TCRdb called clonotypes with MiXCR, one entry per CDR3 protein. The V and J calls, along with clone size, are taken from TCRdb and not from the paper's own processing. The sample yields about 470,000 distinct CDR3 sequences, less than 25% seen once. As to this clonotype: The antigen remains undetermined.

J is TRBJ2-2 and V is TRBV19; no reliable D call. The source is a female donor with Graves disease. This specimen was peripheral blood mononuclear cells (PBMCs), taken when the disease was refractory, from a patient treated with antithyroid drugs. The CDR3 protein is CASIAMGNTGELFF. For the CDR3, the DNA is TGTGCCAGTATCGCAATGGGGAACACCGGGGAGCTGTTTTTT.